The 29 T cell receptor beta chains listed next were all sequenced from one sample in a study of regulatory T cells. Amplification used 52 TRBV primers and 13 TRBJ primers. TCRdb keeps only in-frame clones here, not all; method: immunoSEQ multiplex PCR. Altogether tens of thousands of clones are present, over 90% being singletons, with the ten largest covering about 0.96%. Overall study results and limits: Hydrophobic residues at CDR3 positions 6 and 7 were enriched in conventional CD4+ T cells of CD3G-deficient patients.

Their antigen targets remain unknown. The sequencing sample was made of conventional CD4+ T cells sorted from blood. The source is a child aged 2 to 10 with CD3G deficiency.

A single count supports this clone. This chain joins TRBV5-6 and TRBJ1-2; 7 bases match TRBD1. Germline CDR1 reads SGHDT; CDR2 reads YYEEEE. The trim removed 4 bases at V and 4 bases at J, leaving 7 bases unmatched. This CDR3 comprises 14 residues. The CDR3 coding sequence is TGTGCCAGCAGCGCGAGGGGGCGCGGCTATGGCTACACCTTC. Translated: CASSARGRGYGYTF.

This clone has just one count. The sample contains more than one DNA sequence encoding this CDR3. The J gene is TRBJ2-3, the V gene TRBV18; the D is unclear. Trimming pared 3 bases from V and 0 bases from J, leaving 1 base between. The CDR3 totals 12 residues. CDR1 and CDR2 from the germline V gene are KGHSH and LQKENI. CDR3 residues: CASSPSTDTQYF. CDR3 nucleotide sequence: TGTGCCAGCTCACCCAGCACAGATACGCAGTATTTT.

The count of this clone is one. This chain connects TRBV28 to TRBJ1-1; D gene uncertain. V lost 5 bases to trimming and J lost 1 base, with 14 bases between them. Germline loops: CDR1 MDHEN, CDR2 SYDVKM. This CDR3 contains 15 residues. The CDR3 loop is CASSAYNGENTEAFF. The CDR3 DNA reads TGTGCCAGCAGTGCCTACAATGGGGAGAACACTGAAGCTTTCTTT.

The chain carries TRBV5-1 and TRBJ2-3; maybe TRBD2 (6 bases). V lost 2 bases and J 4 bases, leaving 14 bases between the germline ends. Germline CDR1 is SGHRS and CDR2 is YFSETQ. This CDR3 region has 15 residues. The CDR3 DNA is TGCGCCAGCAGCTTCGGGACTCGTCCTGCAGATACGCAGTATTTT. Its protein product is CASSFGTRPADTQYF.

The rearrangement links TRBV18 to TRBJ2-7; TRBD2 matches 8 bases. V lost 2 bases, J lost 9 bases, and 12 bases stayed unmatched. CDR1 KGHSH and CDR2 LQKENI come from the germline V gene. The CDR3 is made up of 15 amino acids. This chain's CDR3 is CASSPTGTSAPGQYF. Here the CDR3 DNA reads TGTGCCAGCTCACCAACCGGGACTAGTGCCCCCGGGCAGTACTTC.

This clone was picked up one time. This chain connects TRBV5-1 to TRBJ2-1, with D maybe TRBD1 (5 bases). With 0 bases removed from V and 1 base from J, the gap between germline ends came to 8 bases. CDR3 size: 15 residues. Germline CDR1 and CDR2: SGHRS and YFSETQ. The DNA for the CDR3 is TGCGCCAGCAGCTTGGGGGGCCAATCCTACAATGAGCAGTTCTTC. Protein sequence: CASSLGGQSYNEQFF.

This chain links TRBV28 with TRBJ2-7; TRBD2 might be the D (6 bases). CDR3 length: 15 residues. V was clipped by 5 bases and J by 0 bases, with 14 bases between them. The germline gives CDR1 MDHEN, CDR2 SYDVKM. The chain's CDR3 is CASSPVSGLSYEQYF. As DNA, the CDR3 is TGTGCCAGCAGTCCCGTTAGCGGCCTCTCCTACGAGCAGTACTTC.

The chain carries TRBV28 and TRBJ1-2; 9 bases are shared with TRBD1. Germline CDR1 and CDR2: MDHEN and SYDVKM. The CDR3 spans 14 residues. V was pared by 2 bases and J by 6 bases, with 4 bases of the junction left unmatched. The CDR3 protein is CASSLGQGRDGYTF. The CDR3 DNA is TGTGCCAGCAGTTTAGGACAGGGGAGGGATGGCTACACCTTC.

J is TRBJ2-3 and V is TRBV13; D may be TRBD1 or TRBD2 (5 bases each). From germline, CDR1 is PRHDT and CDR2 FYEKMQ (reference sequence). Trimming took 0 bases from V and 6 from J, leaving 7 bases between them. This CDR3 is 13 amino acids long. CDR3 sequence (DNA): TGTGCCAGCAGCTTAGGGGGACGGGATACGCAGTATTTT. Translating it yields CASSLGGRDTQYF.

The chain's CDR3 is CASRRSRDIVGEQYF. DNA for the CDR3: TGTGCCAGCAGGCGGTCCAGGGATATAGTTGGCGAGCAGTACTTC. The chain links TRBV28 to TRBJ2-5; D possibly corresponds to TRBD1 (5 bases). The J call may be in error: the DNA end matches TRBJ2-7 better. Germline V lookup: CDR1 MDHEN, CDR2 SYDVKM. This CDR3 has 15 residues.

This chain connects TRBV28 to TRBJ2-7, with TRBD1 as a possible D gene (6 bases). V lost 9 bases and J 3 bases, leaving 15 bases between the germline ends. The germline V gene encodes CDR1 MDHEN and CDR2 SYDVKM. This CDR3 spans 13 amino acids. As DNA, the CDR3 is TGTGCCAGTTCCCCGGGACACCACTACGAGCAGTACTTC. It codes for CASSPGHHYEQYF.

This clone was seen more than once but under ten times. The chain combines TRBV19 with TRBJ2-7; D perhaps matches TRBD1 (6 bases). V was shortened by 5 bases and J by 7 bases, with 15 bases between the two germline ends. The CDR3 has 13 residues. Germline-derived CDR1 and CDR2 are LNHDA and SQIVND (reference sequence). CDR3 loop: CASSPGQSAEQYF. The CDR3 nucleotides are TGTGCCAGTAGTCCCGGACAGTCGGCTGAGCAGTACTTC.

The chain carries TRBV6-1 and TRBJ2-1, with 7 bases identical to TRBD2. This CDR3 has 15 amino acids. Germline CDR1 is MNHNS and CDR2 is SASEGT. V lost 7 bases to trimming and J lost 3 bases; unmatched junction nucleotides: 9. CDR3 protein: CASKAGASFYNEQFF. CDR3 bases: TGTGCCAGCAAGGCGGGAGCTTCCTTCTACAATGAGCAGTTCTTC.

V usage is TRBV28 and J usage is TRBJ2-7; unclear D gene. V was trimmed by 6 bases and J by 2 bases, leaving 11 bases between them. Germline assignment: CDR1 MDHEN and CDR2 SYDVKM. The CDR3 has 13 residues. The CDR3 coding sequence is TGTGCCAGCAGCCGACCCGACACCTACGAGCAGTACTTC. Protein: CASSRPDTYEQYF.

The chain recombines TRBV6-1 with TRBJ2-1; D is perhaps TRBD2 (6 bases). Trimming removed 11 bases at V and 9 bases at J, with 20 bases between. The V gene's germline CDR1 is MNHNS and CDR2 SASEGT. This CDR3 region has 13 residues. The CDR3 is CASLGGPLGEQFF. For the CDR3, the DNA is TGTGCCTCCCTCGGGGGACCCCTAGGTGAGCAGTTCTTC.

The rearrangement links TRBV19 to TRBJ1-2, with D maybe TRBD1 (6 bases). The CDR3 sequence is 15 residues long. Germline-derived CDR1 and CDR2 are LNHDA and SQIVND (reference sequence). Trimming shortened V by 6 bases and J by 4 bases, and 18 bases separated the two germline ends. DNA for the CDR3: TGTGCCAGTAGCCCCCAAGGGGGGGCCCCCTATGGCTACACCTTC. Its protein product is CASSPQGGAPYGYTF.

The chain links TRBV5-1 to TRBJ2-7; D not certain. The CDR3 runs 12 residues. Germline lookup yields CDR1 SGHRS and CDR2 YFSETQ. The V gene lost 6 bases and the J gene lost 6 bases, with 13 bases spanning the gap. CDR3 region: CASTSESGEQYF. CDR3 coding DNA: TGCGCCAGCACCAGCGAGAGTGGCGAGCAGTACTTC. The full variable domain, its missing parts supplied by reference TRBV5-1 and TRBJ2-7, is KAGVTQTPRYLIKTRGQQVTLSCSPISGHRSVSWYQQTPGQGLQFLFEYFSETQRNKGNFPGRFSGRQFSNSRSEMNVSTLELGDSALYLCASTSESGEQYFGPGTRLTVT.

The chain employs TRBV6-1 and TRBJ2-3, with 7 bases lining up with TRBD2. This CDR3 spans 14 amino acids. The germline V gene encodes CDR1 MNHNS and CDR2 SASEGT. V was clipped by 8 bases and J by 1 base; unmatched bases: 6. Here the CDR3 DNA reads TGTGCCAGCGGGAGGACTAGGGGCACAGATACGCAGTATTTT. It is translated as CASGRTRGTDTQYF.

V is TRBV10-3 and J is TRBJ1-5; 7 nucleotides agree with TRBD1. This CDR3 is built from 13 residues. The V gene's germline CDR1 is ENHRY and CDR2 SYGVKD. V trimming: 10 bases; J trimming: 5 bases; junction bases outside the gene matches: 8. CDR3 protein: CASADREDQPQHF. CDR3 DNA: TGTGCCAGCGCAGACAGGGAGGATCAGCCCCAGCATTTT.

The CDR3 loop is CAISESIGKNEQYF. DNA for the CDR3: TGTGCCATCAGTGAGTCGATTGGAAAGAACGAGCAGTACTTC. The genes are TRBV10-3 and TRBJ2-7; D ambiguous. Trimming pared 0 bases from V and 5 bases from J, leaving 11 bases between. This CDR3 is built from 14 residues. Per germline, CDR1 ENHRY and CDR2 SYGVKD.

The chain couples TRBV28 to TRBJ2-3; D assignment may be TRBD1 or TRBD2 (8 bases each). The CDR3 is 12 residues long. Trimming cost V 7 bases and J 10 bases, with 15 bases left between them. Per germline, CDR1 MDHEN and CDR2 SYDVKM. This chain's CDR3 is CASNRGGQAQYF. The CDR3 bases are TGTGCCAGCAACCGGGGGGGACAGGCGCAGTATTTT.

The CDR3 DNA sequence: TGTGCCAGCAGTCGCGAAGGGGCCCAGTTCTTC. Translating it yields CASSREGAQFF. The chain joins TRBV6-6 to TRBJ2-1; D might be TRBD1 (5 bases). The germline V gene encodes CDR1 MNHNY and CDR2 SVGAGI (reference sequence). V lost 5 bases, J lost 13 bases, and 12 bases lay in between. This CDR3 region has 11 residues.

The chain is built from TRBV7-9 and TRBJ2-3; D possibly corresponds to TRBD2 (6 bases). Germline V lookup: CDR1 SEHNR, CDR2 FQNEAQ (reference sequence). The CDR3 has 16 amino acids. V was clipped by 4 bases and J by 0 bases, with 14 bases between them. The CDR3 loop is CASSSGGGLSTDTQYF. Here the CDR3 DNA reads TGTGCCAGCAGCTCCGGTGGAGGGCTCAGCACAGATACGCAGTATTTT.

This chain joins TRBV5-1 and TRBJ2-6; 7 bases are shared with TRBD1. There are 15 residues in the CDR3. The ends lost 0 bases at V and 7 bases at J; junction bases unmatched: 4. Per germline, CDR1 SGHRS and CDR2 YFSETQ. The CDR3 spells CASSLGRQGANVLTF. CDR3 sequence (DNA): TGCGCCAGCAGCTTGGGCCGACAGGGAGCCAACGTCCTGACTTTC.

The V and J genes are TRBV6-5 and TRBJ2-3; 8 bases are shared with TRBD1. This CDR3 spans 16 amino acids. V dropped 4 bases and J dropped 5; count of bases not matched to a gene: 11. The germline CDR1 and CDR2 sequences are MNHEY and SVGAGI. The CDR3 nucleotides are TGTGCCAGCAGTTCCGGACAGGGCCCATATGGAGATACGCAGTATTTT. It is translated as CASSSGQGPYGDTQYF.

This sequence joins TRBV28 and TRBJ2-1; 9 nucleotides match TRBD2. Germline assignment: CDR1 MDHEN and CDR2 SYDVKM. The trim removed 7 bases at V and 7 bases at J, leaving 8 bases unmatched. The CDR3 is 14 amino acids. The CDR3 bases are TGTGCCAGCACGCCCGCGGGAGGGCCGAATGAGCAGTTCTTC. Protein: CASTPAGGPNEQFF.

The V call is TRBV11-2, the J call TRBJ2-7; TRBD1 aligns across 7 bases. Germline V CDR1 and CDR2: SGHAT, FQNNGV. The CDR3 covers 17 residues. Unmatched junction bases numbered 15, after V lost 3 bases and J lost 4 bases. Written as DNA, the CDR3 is TGTGCCAGCAGCTTCCTCGGAGGACAGGCTGGAGGATACGAGCAGTACTTC. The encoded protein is CASSFLGGQAGGYEQYF.

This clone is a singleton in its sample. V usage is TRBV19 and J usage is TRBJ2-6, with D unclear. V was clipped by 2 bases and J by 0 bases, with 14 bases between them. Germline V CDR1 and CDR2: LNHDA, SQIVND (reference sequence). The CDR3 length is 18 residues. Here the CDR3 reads CASSIKGPEHSGANVLTF. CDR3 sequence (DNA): TGTGCCAGTAGTATAAAAGGGCCGGAACACTCTGGGGCCAACGTCCTGACTTTC. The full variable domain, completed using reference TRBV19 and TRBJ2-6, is DGGITQSPKYLFRKEGQNVTLSCEQNLNHDAMYWYRQDPGQGLRLIYYSQIVNDFQKGDIAEGYSVSREKKESFPLTVTSAQKNPTAFYLCASSIKGPEHSGANVLTFGAGSRLTVL.

CDR3 bases: TGTGCCAGCAGTCAAATTGACAACGAGCAGTACTTC. This sequence encodes CASSQIDNEQYF. The chain has TRBV28 and TRBJ2-7; D is unclear. CDR1 is MDHEN and CDR2 is SYDVKM in the germline V gene. The CDR3 length is 12 residues. V was trimmed by 5 bases and J by 5 bases, leaving 10 bases between them.